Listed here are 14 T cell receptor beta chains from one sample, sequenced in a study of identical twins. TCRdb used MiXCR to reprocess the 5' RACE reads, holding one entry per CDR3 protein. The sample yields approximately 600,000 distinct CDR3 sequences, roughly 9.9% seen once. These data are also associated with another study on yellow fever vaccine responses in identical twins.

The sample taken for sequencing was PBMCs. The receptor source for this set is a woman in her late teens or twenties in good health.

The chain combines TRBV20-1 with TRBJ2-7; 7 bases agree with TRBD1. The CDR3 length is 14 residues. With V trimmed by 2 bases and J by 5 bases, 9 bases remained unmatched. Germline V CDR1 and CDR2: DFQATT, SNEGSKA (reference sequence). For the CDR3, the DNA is TGCAGTGCTAGATTATCGACAGGGTTCAACGAGCAGTACTTC. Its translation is CSARLSTGFNEQYF.

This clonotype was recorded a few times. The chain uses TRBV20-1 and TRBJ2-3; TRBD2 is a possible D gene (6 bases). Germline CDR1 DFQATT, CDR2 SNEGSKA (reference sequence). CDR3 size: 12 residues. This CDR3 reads CSRWGDTDTQYF. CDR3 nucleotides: TGCAGCAGGTGGGGGGACACAGATACGCAGTATTTT.

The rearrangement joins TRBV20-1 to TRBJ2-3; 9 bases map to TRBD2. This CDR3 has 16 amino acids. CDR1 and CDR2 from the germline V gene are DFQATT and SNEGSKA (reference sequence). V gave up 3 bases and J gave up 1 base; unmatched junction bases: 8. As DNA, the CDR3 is TGCAGTGCTAGCTTGAGCGGGGGGCTTCGCACAGATACGCAGTATTTT. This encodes CSASLSGGLRTDTQYF.

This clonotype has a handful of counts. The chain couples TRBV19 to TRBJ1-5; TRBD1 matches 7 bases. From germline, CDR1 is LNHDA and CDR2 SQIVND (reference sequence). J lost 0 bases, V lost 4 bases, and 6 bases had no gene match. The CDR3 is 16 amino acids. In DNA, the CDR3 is TGTGCCAGTAGTAGGACAGGAAGAAATAGCAATCAGCCCCAGCATTTT. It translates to CASSRTGRNSNQPQHF.

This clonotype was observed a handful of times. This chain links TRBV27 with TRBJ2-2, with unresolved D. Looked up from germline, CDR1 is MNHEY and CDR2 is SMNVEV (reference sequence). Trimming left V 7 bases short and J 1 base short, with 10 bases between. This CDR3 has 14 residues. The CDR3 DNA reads TGTGCCAGCAAACGGTCAGAGAACACCGGGGAGCTGTTTTTT. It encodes CASKRSENTGELFF.

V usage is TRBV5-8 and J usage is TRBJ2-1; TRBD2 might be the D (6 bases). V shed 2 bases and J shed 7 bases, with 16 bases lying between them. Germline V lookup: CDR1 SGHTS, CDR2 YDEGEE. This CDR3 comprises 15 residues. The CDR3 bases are TGTGCCAGCAGCTTCCGGGACCCCCGGGGGAATGAGCAGTTCTTC. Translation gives CASSFRDPRGNEQFF.

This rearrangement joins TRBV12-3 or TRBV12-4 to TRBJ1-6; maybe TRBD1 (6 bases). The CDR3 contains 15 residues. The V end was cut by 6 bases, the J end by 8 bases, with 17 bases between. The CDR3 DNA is TGTGCCAGCAGCTCCCTTGACAGGTTCGATTCACCCCTCCACTTT. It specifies CASSSLDRFDSPLHF.

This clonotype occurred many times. CDR3 nucleotides: TGCGCCAGCAGCCCTCTGGGGGAGTCCTACAATGAGCAGTTCTTC. The encoded protein is CASSPLGESYNEQFF. The gene calls are TRBV4-1 and TRBJ2-1; D is possibly TRBD1 or TRBD2 (5 bases each). Germline CDR1 is MGHRA and CDR2 is YSYEKL. CDR3 length: 15 residues. V lost 4 bases to trimming and J lost 1 base, with 11 bases between them.

The CDR3: CAINDPALEQYF. In DNA form, the CDR3 reads TGTGCCATCAACGACCCCGCCCTCGAGCAGTACTTC. This chain connects TRBV10-3 to TRBJ2-7; D remains ambiguous. This CDR3 comprises 12 residues. Germline V gene sequence: CDR1 ENHRY, CDR2 SYGVKD. V was shortened by 7 bases and J by 6 bases, with 13 bases between the two germline ends.

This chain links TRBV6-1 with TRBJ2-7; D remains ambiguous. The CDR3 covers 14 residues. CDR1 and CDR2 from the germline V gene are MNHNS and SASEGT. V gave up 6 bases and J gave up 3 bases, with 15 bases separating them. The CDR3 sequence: CASRRAARGYEQYF. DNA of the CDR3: TGTGCCAGCAGAAGGGCAGCGAGAGGCTACGAGCAGTACTTC.

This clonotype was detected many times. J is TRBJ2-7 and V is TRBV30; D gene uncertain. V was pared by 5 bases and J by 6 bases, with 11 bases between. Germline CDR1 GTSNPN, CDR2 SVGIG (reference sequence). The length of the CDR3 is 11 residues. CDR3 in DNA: TGTGCCTGGGACCTTAAATCCGAGCAGTACTTC. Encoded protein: CAWDLKSEQYF.

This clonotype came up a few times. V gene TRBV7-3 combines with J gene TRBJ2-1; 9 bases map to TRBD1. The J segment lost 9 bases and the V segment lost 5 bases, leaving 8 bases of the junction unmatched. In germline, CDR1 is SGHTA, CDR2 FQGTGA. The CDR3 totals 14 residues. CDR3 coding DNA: TGTGCCAGCAGCACGACAGGGGGAGGTGGTGAGCAGTTCTTC. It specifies CASSTTGGGGEQFF.

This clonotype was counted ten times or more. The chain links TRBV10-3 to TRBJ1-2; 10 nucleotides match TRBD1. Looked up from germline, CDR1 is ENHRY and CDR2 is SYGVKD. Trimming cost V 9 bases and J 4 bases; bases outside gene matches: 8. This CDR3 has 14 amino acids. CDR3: CAMGTGTGVYGYTF. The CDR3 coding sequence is TGTGCCATGGGAACCGGGACAGGGGTCTATGGCTACACCTTC.

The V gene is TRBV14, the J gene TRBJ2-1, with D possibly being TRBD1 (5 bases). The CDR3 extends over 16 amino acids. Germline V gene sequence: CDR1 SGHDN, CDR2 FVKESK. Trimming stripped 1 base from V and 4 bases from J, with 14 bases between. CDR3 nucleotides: TGTGCCAGCAGCCAAGTCAGGACAAGAAGTTACAATGAGCAGTTCTTC. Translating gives CASSQVRTRSYNEQFF.